Presented here are 15 T cell receptor beta chains from one specimen sequenced in a study of T cells of healthy individuals. TCRdb re-derived calls from the 5' RACE reads in MiXCR, one entry per CDR3 protein. In the table there are about 96,000 distinct CDR3 sequences, 15% to 20% of which are singletons. These receptors came from a human donor in good health.

The rearrangement uses TRBV10-3 and TRBJ2-3; unclear D gene. The ends were cut back, 2 bases at V and 0 bases at J, with 9 bases in the middle. The CDR3 sequence is 15 residues long. Germline CDR1 is ENHRY and CDR2 is SYGVKD. In DNA form, the CDR3 reads TGTGCCATCAGTGAGCCTTGGTCTAGCACAGATACGCAGTATTTT. Amino acids: CAISEPWSSTDTQYF.

This clonotype was recorded a few times. The genes are TRBV24-1 and TRBJ2-1; D might be TRBD2 (5 bases). The germline V gene has CDR1 KGHDR and CDR2 SFDVKD. This CDR3 contains 13 residues. The V end was cut by 6 bases, the J end by 8 bases, with 13 bases between. The CDR3 loop is CATSFEGAYEQFF. The DNA of the CDR3 is TGTGCCACCAGTTTTGAGGGCGCGTATGAGCAGTTCTTC.

V is TRBV7-2 and J is TRBJ2-5; D not certain. This CDR3 is built from 13 residues. V lost 3 bases and J 5 bases, leaving 10 bases between the germline ends. Germline assignment: CDR1 SGHTA and CDR2 FQGNSA. In DNA form, the CDR3 reads TGTGCCAGCAGCTTTGAGGTTTTGGAGACCCAGTACTTC. Translating gives CASSFEVLETQYF. The full variable domain, with the rest looked up from reference TRBV7-2 and TRBJ2-5, is GAGVSQSPSNKVTEKGKDVELRCDPISGHTALYWYRQSLGQGLEFLIYFQGNSAPDKSGLPSDRFSAERTGGSVSTLTIQRTQQEDSAVYLCASSFEVLETQYFGPGTRLLVL.

The chain uses TRBV14 and TRBJ2-3; D is possibly TRBD1 (5 bases). Looked up from germline, CDR1 is SGHDN and CDR2 is FVKESK. V was trimmed by 0 bases and J by 7 bases, leaving 8 bases between them. The CDR3 runs 13 residues. CDR3 region: CASSQENRNTQYF. The CDR3 DNA reads as TGTGCCAGCAGCCAAGAGAACAGGAATACGCAGTATTTT. The complete variable domain, with remaining parts taken from reference TRBV14 and TRBJ2-3, reads EAGVTQFPSHSVIEKGQTVTLRCDPISGHDNLYWYRRVMGKEIKFLLHFVKESKQDESGMPNNRFLAERTGGTYSTLKVQPAELEDSGVYFCASSQENRNTQYFGPGTRLTVL.

V and J are TRBV10-3 and TRBJ2-1, with D unresolved. With 0 bases removed from V and 4 bases from J, the gap between germline ends came to 4 bases. CDR3 length: 13 amino acids. Germline CDR1 reads ENHRY; CDR2 reads SYGVKD. In nucleotides, the CDR3 is TGTGCCATCAGTGAGTCGGGATACAATGAGCAGTTCTTC. It translates to CAISESGYNEQFF.

The rearrangement joins TRBV2 to TRBJ2-7, with TRBD1 matching 7 bases. CDR3 size: 12 residues. V lost 4 bases and J lost 5; bases outside the gene matches: 2. Germline loops: CDR1 SNHLY, CDR2 FYNNEI. The DNA of the CDR3 is TGTGCCAGCAGTGTACAGGGGAACGAGCAGTACTTC. Its protein product is CASSVQGNEQYF.

The V gene is TRBV29-1, the J gene TRBJ2-3; TRBD2 aligns across 13 bases. The CDR3 length is 14 residues. Losses at the gene ends were 7 bases for V and 5 bases for J; bases not matched to a gene: 6. Germline-derived CDR1 and CDR2 are SQVTM and ANQGSEA. This CDR3 reads CSGGTSGEGDTQYF. DNA for the CDR3: TGCAGCGGGGGGACTAGCGGGGAGGGAGATACGCAGTATTTT.

This rearrangement joins TRBV6-2 or TRBV6-3 to TRBJ1-5; maybe TRBD1 (5 bases). The germline V and J ends were trimmed by 6 bases and 4 bases, with 16 bases remaining between them. The CDR3 runs 15 residues. Germline V gene data show CDR1 as MNHEY and CDR2 as SVGEGT. CDR3 sequence (DNA): TGTGCCAGCAGATCGACCGGGACGGTGAATCAGCCCCAGCATTTT. Its protein is CASRSTGTVNQPQHF.

The V call is TRBV19, the J call TRBJ2-3, with TRBD2 as a possible D gene (6 bases). V was clipped by 7 bases and J by 6 bases, with 26 bases between them. The CDR3 has 17 amino acids. Germline V gene data show CDR1 as LNHDA and CDR2 as SQIVND (reference sequence). CDR3 coding DNA: TGTGCCAGTACCTCGAACCCCGGGACTCTCGTGCCGGATACGCAGTATTTT. Translating gives CASTSNPGTLVPDTQYF.

The CDR3 protein is CASSLTSGGETQYF. As DNA, the CDR3 is TGTGCCAGCAGCCTGACTAGCGGAGGAGAGACCCAGTACTTC. This sequence joins TRBV7-4 and TRBJ2-5; 9 nucleotides match TRBD2. The CDR3 has 14 residues. Germline V lookup: CDR1 SGHVT, CDR2 SQSDAQ. V lost 5 bases, J lost 4 bases, and 5 bases stayed unmatched.

This clonotype was found many times. The CDR3 loop is CSLRASGGWTDTQYF. The DNA of the CDR3 is TGCAGCCTACGGGCTAGCGGGGGTTGGACAGATACGCAGTATTTT. V usage is TRBV29-1 and J usage is TRBJ2-3; 10 positions match TRBD2. CDR3 size: 15 residues. V lost 8 bases to trimming and J lost 3 bases; unmatched junction nucleotides: 11. In germline, CDR1 is SQVTM, CDR2 ANQGSEA.

This clonotype was seen many times. The chain links TRBV20-1 to TRBJ1-4, with a possible D match to TRBD1 (6 bases). V shed 2 bases and J shed 5 bases, with 12 bases lying between them. CDR1 is DFQATT and CDR2 is SNEGSKA in the germline V gene (reference sequence). CDR3 length: 14 amino acids. The CDR3 region is CSARNTGRNEKLFF. Written as DNA, the CDR3 is TGCAGTGCTAGAAACACAGGGAGAAATGAAAAACTGTTTTTT.

CDR3 sequence: CASSQDFVRSSYNEQFF. CDR3 DNA: TGTGCCAGCAGCCAAGATTTTGTAAGGAGCTCCTACAATGAGCAGTTCTTC. The genes are TRBV4-2 and TRBJ2-1; D uncertain. V lost 0 bases, J lost 0 bases, and 12 bases lay in between. CDR3 length: 17 amino acids. The germline V gene has CDR1 LGHNA and CDR2 YNFKEQ.

This clonotype came up a few times. Given a much more abundant clone one base away, this may be a read error. The V call is TRBV15, the J call TRBJ1-2; perhaps TRBD1 as D (5 bases). Trimming took off 5 bases at V and 8 bases at J, with 18 bases between the two ends. This CDR3 contains 14 residues. Per the germline V gene, CDR1 is LNHNV and CDR2 is YYDKDF (reference sequence). Here the CDR3 DNA reads TGTGCCACCAGCTCCCACAGGAGCTATCTCGGCTACACCTTC. It encodes CATSSHRSYLGYTF. The whole variable domain, filled in from reference TRBV15 and TRBJ1-2, reads DAMVIQNPRYQVTQFGKPVTLSCSQTLNHNVMYWYQQKSSQAPKLLFHYYDKDFNNEADTPDNFQSRRPNTSFCFLDIRSPGLGDTAMYLCATSSHRSYLGYTFGSGTRLTVV.

Details on this clonotype: A read error may account for a junction end that differs from germline. J is TRBJ1-5 and V is TRBV4-1; D remains ambiguous. The CDR3 runs to 15 residues. Germline loops: CDR1 MGHRA, CDR2 YSYEKL. CDR3 sequence: CASNQGVSSNQPQHF. The CDR3 DNA reads TGCGCCAGCAACCAAGGAGTAAGTAGCAATCAGCCCCAGCATTTT.